These T cell receptor beta chains were read from a single sample in a study of PD-1 blockade in classical Hodgkin lymphoma. Measured with immunoSEQ multiplex PCR; TCRdb has only the in-frame clones, and not every one. The sample yields about 24,000 clones, approximately 70% seen once. The sample consisted of peripheral blood mononuclear cells (PBMCs), taken at baseline. Every receptor here comes from a human donor with classical Hodgkin lymphoma. Each CDR3 is given with its conserved first and last residue. The D gene is left open where the match is weak. The size of a clone is reported for some rows only, either as once, few or many, or as a class for expanded clones.

V	D	size	J	CDR3	DNA
TRBV2	TRBD1	NA	TRBJ1-2	CASPGDRNYGYTF	TGTGCCAGCCCCGGGGACAGGAACTATGGCTACACCTTC
TRBV7-2	NA	NA	TRBJ1-2	CASSFTAGPQGDGYTF	TGTGCCAGCAGTTTTACCGCGGGACCGCAAGGGGATGGCTACACCTTC
TRBV10-1	TRBD1	NA	TRBJ2-7	CASIWTGTYEQYF	TGCGCCAGCATATGGACAGGTACATACGAGCAGTACTTC
TRBV30	TRBD2	once	TRBJ2-3	CAWSPLAGGYTDTQYF	TGTGCCTGGAGTCCCCTAGCGGGGGGCTACACAGATACGCAGTATTTT
TRBV7-6	TRBD1	few	TRBJ1-1	CASIGTGGVYTEAFF	TGTGCCAGCATAGGGACAGGGGGCGTTTACACTGAAGCTTTCTTT
TRBV13	NA	NA	TRBJ2-7	CASSLGQGHYEQYF	TGTGCCAGCAGCTTAGGGCAGGGACATTACGAGCAGTACTTC
TRBV19	TRBD1	NA	TRBJ1-1	CASSLTGTGGTEAFF	TGTGCCAGTAGTTTGACCGGGACAGGGGGCACTGAAGCTTTCTTT
TRBV6-5	NA	NA	TRBJ1-1	CASRETGNTEAFF	TGTGCCAGCAGAGAGACAGGGAACACTGAAGCTTTCTTT
TRBV6-5	NA	NA	TRBJ1-6	CASSYGDVNSPLHF	TGTGCCAGCAGTTACGGGGATGTGAATTCACCCCTCCACTTT
TRBV10-3	NA	once	TRBJ2-3	CAISEDRRTDTQYF	TGTGCCATCAGTGAGGACAGAAGGACAGATACGCAGTATTTT
TRBV27	NA	NA	TRBJ2-2	CASSSRVIGELFF	TGTGCCAGCAGTTCAAGGGTGATCGGGGAGCTGTTTTTT
TRBV4-2	NA	NA	TRBJ2-7	CASSQGPLTYEQYF	TGTGCCAGCAGCCAAGGCCCCCTTACCTACGAGCAGTACTTC
TRBV6-1	NA	NA	TRBJ2-3	CASSDAVEDTQYF	TGTGCCAGCAGTGATGCCGTGGAAGATACGCAGTATTTT
TRBV2	NA	few	TRBJ1-1	CARAQGKTEAFF	TGTGCCAGGGCCCAGGGAAAGACTGAAGCTTTCTTT
TRBV6-5	NA	NA	TRBJ1-5	CASRQGGQPQHF	TGTGCCAGCAGGCAGGGAGGGCAGCCCCAGCATTTT
TRBV6-5	NA	NA	TRBJ1-2	CASSYPGNCGYTF	TGTGCCAGCAGTTACCCCGGGAACTGTGGCTACACCTTC
TRBV7-3	TRBD2	NA	TRBJ2-1	CASSLLAGDVLYYNEQFF	TGTGCCAGCAGCCTACTAGCGGGGGATGTTCTCTACTACAATGAGCAGTTCTTC
TRBV27	TRBD1	NA	TRBJ1-1	CASSPNRGTMNTEAFF	TGTGCCAGCAGCCCAAACAGGGGAACCATGAACACTGAAGCTTTCTTT
TRBV10-3	NA	medium-sized	TRBJ1-5	CAISGLGPHQPQHF	TGTGCCATCAGTGGGTTGGGGCCCCATCAGCCCCAGCATTTT
TRBV7-2	NA	medium-sized	TRBJ1-2	CASSLELGTGGYTF	TGTGCCAGCAGCCTCGAGTTGGGTACGGGGGGCTACACCTTC
TRBV2	NA	NA	TRBJ1-1	CASSEDRESTEAFF	TGTGCCAGCAGTGAAGACAGGGAGAGCACTGAAGCTTTCTTT
TRBV5-6	NA	few	TRBJ1-1	CASSLGGYRVEAFF	TGTGCCAGCAGCTTGGGCGGGTACAGGGTTGAAGCTTTCTTT
TRBV30	TRBD2	NA	TRBJ2-3	CAWSVVLGLAGSTDTQYF	TGTGCCTGGAGTGTAGTTCTCGGACTAGCGGGTAGCACAGATACGCAGTATTTT
TRBV11-2	NA	NA	TRBJ2-5	CASSPPRVEETQYF	TGTGCCAGCAGCCCCCCCCGGGTCGAAGAGACCCAGTACTTC
TRBV4-2	TRBD1	NA	TRBJ1-4	CASSYDREGNEKLFF	TGTGCCAGCAGCTACGACAGGGAGGGGAATGAAAAACTGTTTTTT
TRBV19	NA	NA	TRBJ1-2	CASRSQGAYGYTF	TGTGCCAGTAGATCACAGGGAGCCTATGGCTACACCTTC
TRBV7-2	TRBD1	few	TRBJ1-1	CASSDREGTEAFF	TGTGCCAGCTCTGACAGGGAGGGAACTGAAGCTTTCTTT
TRBV7-9	NA	NA	TRBJ2-4	CASGGGNAKNIQYF	TGTGCCAGCGGCGGGGGCAACGCCAAAAACATTCAGTACTTC
TRBV2	NA	NA	TRBJ1-2	CASLLSSLYGYTF	TGTGCCAGCCTCCTCTCTAGCCTCTATGGCTACACCTTC
TRBV6-5	NA	NA	TRBJ1-1	CASSDDRNTEAFF	TGTGCCAGCAGTGACGACAGGAACACTGAAGCTTTCTTT
TRBV10-3	TRBD2	few	TRBJ2-5	CAISESSTSGEETQYF	TGTGCCATCAGTGAGTCGAGCACTAGCGGCGAAGAGACCCAGTACTTC
TRBV9	NA	NA	TRBJ1-5	CASSVDPGRSDQPQHF	TGTGCCAGCAGCGTAGACCCAGGGAGGAGTGATCAGCCCCAGCATTTT
TRBV10-2	NA	NA	TRBJ2-2	CASSSPGELFF	TGCGCCAGCAGCTCCCCCGGGGAGCTGTTTTTT
TRBV7-6	TRBD1	NA	TRBJ1-1	CASSLPQFMTGKNTEAFF	TGTGCCAGCAGCTTACCCCAATTCATGACAGGGAAGAACACTGAAGCTTTCTTT
TRBV6-5	TRBD2	few	TRBJ2-1	CASRYSGGDNEQFF	TGTGCCAGCAGATATAGCGGGGGGGACAATGAGCAGTTCTTC
TRBV6-6	NA	NA	TRBJ2-5	CASSYSETDNPETQYF	TGTGCCAGCAGTTACTCCGAAACGGACAATCCGGAGACCCAGTACTTC
TRBV2	NA	NA	TRBJ1-3	CASSARRTLGNTIYF	TGTGCCAGCAGCGCGCGGAGGACACTAGGAAACACCATATATTTT
TRBV5-1	NA	NA	TRBJ1-1	CASSLDGRPNTEAFF	TGCGCCAGCAGCTTGGATGGGCGGCCGAACACTGAAGCTTTCTTT
TRBV11-3	TRBD2	NA	TRBJ2-1	CASSLGLGLDEQFF	TGTGCCAGCAGCTTGGGACTAGGTCTGGATGAGCAGTTCTTC
TRBV21-1	NA	once	TRBJ2-3	CASSATGNADTQYF	TGTGCCAGCAGCGCAACGGGCAACGCAGATACGCAGTATTTT
TRBV27	NA	few	TRBJ2-7	CASRVGQGQGYEQYF	TGTGCCAGCAGGGTCGGGCAGGGGCAAGGTTACGAGCAGTACTTC
TRBV2	TRBD1	medium-sized	TRBJ1-1	CASGPRDRGLGTEAFF	TGTGCCAGCGGACCCCGGGACAGGGGGTTGGGCACTGAAGCTTTCTTT
TRBV9	TRBD1	NA	TRBJ1-1	CASSVGFVRDRSEAFF	TGTGCCAGCAGCGTAGGGTTTGTCCGGGACAGATCCGAAGCTTTCTTT
TRBV10-3	NA	NA	TRBJ1-5	CAISGQTSNQPQHF	TGTGCCATCAGTGGGCAGACTAGCAATCAGCCCCAGCATTTT
TRBV5-1	NA	NA	TRBJ2-3	CASTSHTDTQYF	TGCGCCAGCACCTCGCACACAGATACGCAGTATTTT
TRBV6-1	NA	NA	TRBJ2-7	CASSEEQQETYEQYF	TGTGCCAGCAGTGAAGAGCAACAGGAGACCTACGAGCAGTACTTC
TRBV4-1	NA	NA	TRBJ2-7	CASSQDLFGMGAYEQYF	TGCGCCAGCAGCCAAGATCTCTTCGGCATGGGGGCCTACGAGCAGTACTTC
TRBV19	NA	NA	TRBJ1-1	CASKQGKNTEAFF	TGTGCCAGCAAGCAGGGTAAGAACACTGAAGCTTTCTTT
TRBV5-5	NA	few	TRBJ2-2	CASSPTPTGPNTGELFF	TGTGCCAGCAGCCCAACACCAACAGGGCCGAACACCGGGGAGCTGTTTTTT
TRBV7-9	TRBD1	NA	TRBJ2-7	CASSTYQGERGEQYF	TGTGCCAGCAGCACCTATCAGGGGGAACGGGGCGAGCAGTACTTC
TRBV25-1	TRBD2	once	TRBJ2-5	CASSPTGGKETQYF	TGTGCCAGCAGCCCCACGGGGGGAAAAGAGACCCAGTACTTC
TRBV7-9	TRBD2	few	TRBJ2-2	CASSKNLAEMNTGELFF	TGTGCCAGCAGTAAGAATCTAGCGGAGATGAACACCGGGGAGCTGTTTTTT
TRBV27	NA	NA	TRBJ2-7	CASSLSGSLTYEQYF	TGTGCCAGCAGTTTATCAGGGTCCCTAACCTACGAGCAGTACTTC
TRBV7-9	NA	NA	TRBJ1-1	CASSLEETANTEAFF	TGTGCCAGCAGCTTAGAAGAAACGGCGAACACTGAAGCTTTCTTT
TRBV7-9	NA	NA	TRBJ1-2	CASSWSGTAFTNYGYTF	TGTGCCAGCAGCTGGTCCGGGACGGCCTTTACTAACTATGGCTACACCTTC
TRBV2	NA	NA	TRBJ1-4	CASSQGINNEKLFF	TGTGCCAGCAGTCAGGGGATAAATAATGAAAAACTGTTTTTT
TRBV13	TRBD1	NA	TRBJ1-4	CASSLGPGQNEKLFF	TGTGCCAGCAGCTTAGGCCCGGGACAGAATGAAAAACTGTTTTTT